This T cell receptor beta chain came from a study of lymphopenia after photon versus proton radiotherapy. Notes on the study in general: Better survival with proton therapy was suggested as possible, not demonstrated.

The CDR3 is made up of 12 amino acids. Sequenced by immunoSEQ multiplex PCR; TCRdb stores in-frame clones only, minus some. The sample holds thousands of clones; 90% to 95% are singletons and the top ten take roughly 11%. This clone has just one count. Its antigen is not known. The sequences come from peripheral blood, collected from a patient treated with photon-based radiotherapy. The sequence was collected from a man aged 55 to 70 with cholangiocarcinoma. This chain connects TRBV1 to TRBJ2-6. TRBV1 is classified as a pseudogene. The CDR3 nucleotides are TGCACCAGCAGAAGTCGGGCCAACGTCCTGACTTTC. It encodes CTSRSRANVLTF.